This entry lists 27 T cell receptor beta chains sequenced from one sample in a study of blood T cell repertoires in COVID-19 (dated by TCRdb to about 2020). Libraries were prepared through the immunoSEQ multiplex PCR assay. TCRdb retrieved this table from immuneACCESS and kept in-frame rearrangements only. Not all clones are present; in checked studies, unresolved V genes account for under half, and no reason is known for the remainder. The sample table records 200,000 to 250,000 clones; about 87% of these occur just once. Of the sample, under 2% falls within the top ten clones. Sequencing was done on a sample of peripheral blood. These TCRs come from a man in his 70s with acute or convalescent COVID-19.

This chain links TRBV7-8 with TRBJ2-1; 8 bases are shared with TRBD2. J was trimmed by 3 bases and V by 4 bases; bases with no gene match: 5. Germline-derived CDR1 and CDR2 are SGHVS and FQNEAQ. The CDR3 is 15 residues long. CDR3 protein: CASSSAGVDYNEQFF. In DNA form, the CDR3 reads TGTGCCAGCAGCTCAGCGGGAGTGGACTACAATGAGCAGTTCTTC.

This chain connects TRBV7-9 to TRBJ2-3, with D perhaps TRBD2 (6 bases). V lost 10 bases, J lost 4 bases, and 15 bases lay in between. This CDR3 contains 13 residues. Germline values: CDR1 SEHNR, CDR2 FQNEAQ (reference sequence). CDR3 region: CAILGGGSDTQYF. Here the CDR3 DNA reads TGTGCCATCCTGGGGGGAGGCTCAGATACGCAGTATTTT. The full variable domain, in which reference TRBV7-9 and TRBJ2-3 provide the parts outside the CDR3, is DTGVSQNPRHKITKRGQNVTFRCDPISEHNRLYWYRQTLGQGPEFLTYFQNEAQLEKSRLLSDRFSAERPKGSFSTLEIQRTEQGDSAMYLCAILGGGSDTQYFGPGTRLTVL.

CDR3 DNA sequence: TGCGCCAGCAGCTCGGCAGGCTCCTACAATGAGCAGTTCTTC. Protein product: CASSSAGSYNEQFF. The chain has TRBV5-1 and TRBJ2-1; D uncertain. Germline V gives CDR1 SGHRS, CDR2 YFSETQ. V was clipped by 3 bases and J by 0 bases, with 7 bases between them. The CDR3 extends over 14 amino acids.

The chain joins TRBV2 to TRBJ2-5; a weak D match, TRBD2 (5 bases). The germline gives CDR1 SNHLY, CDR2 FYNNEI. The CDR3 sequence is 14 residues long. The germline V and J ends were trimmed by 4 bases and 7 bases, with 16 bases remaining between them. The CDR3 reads CASSARTDRGTQYF. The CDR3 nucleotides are TGTGCCAGCAGTGCCCGGACGGACCGGGGGACCCAGTACTTC. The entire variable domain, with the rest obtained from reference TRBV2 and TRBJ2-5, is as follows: EPEVTQTPSHQVTQMGQEVILRCVPISNHLYFYWYRQILGQKVEFLVSFYNNEISEKSEIFDDQFSVERPDGSNFTLKIRSTKLEDSAMYFCASSARTDRGTQYFGPGTRLLVL.

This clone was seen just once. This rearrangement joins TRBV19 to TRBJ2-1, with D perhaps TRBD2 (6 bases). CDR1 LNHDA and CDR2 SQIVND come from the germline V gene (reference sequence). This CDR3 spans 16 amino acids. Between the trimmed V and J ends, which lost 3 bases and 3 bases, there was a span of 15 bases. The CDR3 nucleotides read TGTGCCAGTAGTATTTTCTGGGGCGGGGACTACAATGAGCAGTTCTTC. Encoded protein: CASSIFWGGDYNEQFF.

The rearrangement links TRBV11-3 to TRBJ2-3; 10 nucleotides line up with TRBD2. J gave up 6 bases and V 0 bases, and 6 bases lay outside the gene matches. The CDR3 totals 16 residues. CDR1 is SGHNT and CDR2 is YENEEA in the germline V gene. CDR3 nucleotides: TGTGCCAGCAGCTTAGACGGGCTAGCGGGAGTGGATACGCAGTATTTT. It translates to CASSLDGLAGVDTQYF.

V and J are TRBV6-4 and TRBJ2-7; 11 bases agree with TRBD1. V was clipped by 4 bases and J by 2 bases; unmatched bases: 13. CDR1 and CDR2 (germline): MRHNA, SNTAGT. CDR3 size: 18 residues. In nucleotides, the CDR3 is TGTGCCAGCAGTGGCCCCACTCCGGGACAGGGGGTCCCCTACGAGCAGTACTTC. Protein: CASSGPTPGQGVPYEQYF.

CDR3 bases: TGTGCCATCAGTGCCGTTGGTTCCGGGATCACAGATACGCAGTATTTT. Translated: CAISAVGSGITDTQYF. The V gene is TRBV10-3, the J gene TRBJ2-3; perhaps TRBD2 as D (5 bases). Germline V gene data show CDR1 as ENHRY and CDR2 as SYGVKD. This CDR3 contains 16 residues. V was clipped by 4 bases and J by 2 bases, with 16 bases between them.

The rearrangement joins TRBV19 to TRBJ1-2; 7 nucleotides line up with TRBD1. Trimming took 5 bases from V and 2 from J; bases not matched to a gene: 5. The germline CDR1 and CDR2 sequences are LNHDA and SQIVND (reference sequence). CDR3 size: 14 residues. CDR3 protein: CASSQPTGNYGYTF. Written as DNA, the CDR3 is TGTGCCAGTAGTCAGCCGACAGGGAACTATGGCTACACCTTC.

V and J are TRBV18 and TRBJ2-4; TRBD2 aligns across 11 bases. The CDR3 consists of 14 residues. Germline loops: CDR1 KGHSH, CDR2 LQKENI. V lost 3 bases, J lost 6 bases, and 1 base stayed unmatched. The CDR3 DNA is TGTGCCAGCTCACCCGGACTAGCGGGAAACATTCAGTACTTC. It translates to CASSPGLAGNIQYF.

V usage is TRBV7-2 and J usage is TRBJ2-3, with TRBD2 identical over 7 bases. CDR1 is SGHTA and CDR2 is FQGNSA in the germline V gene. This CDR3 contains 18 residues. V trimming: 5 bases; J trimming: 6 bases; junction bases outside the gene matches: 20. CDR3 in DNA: TGTGCCAGCAGCCCCGGCTTGGGGCGCGGGAGCGGAGGGGATACGCAGTATTTT. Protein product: CASSPGLGRGSGGDTQYF.

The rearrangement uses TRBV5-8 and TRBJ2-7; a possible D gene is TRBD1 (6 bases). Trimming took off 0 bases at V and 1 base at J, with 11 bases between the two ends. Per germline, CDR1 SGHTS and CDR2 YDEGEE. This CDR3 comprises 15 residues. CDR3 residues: CASSLAGQSSYEQYF. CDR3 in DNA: TGTGCCAGCAGCTTGGCCGGACAGTCTTCCTACGAGCAGTACTTC.

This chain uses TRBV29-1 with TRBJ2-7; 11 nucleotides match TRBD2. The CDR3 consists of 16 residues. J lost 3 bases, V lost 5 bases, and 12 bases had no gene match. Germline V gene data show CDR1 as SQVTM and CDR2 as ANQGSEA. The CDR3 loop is CSVYGLAGGSRYEQYF. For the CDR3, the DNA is TGCAGCGTTTACGGTCTAGCGGGAGGTTCCCGCTACGAGCAGTACTTC.

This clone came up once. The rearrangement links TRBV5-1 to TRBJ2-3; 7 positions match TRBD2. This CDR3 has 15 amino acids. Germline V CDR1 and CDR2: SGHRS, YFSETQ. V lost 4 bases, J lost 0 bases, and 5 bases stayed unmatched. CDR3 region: CASSRAGSSTDTQYF. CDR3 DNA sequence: TGCGCCAGCAGCCGAGCGGGGTCTAGCACAGATACGCAGTATTTT.

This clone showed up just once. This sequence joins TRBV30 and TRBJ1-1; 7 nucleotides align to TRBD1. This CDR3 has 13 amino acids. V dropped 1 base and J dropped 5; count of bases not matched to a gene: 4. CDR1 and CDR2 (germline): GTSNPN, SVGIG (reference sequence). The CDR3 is CAWSAQGGTEAFF. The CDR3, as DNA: TGTGCCTGGAGTGCGCAGGGGGGAACTGAAGCTTTCTTT.

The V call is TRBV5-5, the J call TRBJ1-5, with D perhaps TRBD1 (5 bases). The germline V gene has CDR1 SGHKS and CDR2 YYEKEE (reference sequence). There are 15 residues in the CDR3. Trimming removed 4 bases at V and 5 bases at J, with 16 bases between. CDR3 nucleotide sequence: TGTGCCAGCAGCCGAGAGCGGAGGGGAGATCAGCCCCAGCATTTT. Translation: CASSRERRGDQPQHF.

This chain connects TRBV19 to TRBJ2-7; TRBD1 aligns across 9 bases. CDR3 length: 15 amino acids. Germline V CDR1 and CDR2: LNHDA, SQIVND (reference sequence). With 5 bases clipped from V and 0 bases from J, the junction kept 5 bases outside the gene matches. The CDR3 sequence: CASSPRQGDSYEQYF. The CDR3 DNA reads TGTGCCAGTAGTCCCCGACAGGGGGACTCCTACGAGCAGTACTTC. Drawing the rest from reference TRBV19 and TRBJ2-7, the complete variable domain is DGGITQSPKYLFRKEGQNVTLSCEQNLNHDAMYWYRQDPGQGLRLIYYSQIVNDFQKGDIAEGYSVSREKKESFPLTVTSAQKNPTAFYLCASSPRQGDSYEQYFGPGTRLTVT.

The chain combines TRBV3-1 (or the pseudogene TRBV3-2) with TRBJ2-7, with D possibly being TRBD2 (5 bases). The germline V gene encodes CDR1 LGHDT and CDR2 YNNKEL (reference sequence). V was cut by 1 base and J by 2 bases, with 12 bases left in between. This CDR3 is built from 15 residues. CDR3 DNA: TGTGCCAGCAGCCAAGGGGGAGTAAGGACCTACGAGCAGTACTTC. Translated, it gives CASSQGGVRTYEQYF.

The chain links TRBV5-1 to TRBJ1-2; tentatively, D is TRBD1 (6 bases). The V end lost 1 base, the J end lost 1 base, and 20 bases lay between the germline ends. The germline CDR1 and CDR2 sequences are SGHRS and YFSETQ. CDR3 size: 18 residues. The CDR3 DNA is TGCGCCAGCAGCTTGCAAGGACAGTTCTCAAGTTTTAACTATGGCTACACCTTC. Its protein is CASSLQGQFSSFNYGYTF. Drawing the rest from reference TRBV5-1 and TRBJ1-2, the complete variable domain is KAGVTQTPRYLIKTRGQQVTLSCSPISGHRSVSWYQQTPGQGLQFLFEYFSETQRNKGNFPGRFSGRQFSNSRSEMNVSTLELGDSALYLCASSLQGQFSSFNYGYTFGSGTRLTVV.

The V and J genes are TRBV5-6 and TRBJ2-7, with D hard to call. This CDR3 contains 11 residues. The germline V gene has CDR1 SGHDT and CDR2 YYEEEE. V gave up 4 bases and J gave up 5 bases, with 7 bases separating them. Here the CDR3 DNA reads TGTGCCAGCAGCGCAGTCCACGAGCAGTACTTC. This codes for CASSAVHEQYF.

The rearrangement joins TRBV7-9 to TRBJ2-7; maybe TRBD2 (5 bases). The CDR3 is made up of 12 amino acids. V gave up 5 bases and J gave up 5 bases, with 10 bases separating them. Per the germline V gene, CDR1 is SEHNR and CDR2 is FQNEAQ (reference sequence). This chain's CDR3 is CASSPGFDEQYF. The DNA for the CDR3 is TGTGCCAGCAGCCCGGGGTTCGACGAGCAGTACTTC.

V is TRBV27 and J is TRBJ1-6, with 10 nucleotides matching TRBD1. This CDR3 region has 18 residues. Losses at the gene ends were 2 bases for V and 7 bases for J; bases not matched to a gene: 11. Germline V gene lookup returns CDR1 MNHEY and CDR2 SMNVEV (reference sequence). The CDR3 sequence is CASSLRWSGTGANSPLHF. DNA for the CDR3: TGTGCCAGCAGTTTACGATGGTCCGGGACAGGGGCCAATTCACCCCTCCACTTT.

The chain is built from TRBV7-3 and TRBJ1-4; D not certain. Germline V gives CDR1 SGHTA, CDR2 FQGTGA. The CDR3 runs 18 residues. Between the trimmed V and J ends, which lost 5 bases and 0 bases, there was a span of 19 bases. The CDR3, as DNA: TGTGCCAGCAGCCCGTTCCCCCGGCAGGCCGCAACTAATGAAAAACTGTTTTTT. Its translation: CASSPFPRQAATNEKLFF.

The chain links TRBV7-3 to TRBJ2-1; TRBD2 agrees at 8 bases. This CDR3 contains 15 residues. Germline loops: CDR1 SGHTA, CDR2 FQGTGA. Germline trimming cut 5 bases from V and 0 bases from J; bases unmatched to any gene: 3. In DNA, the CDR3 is TGTGCCAGCAGCCGTAGCGGGGCCTCCTACAATGAGCAGTTCTTC. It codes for CASSRSGASYNEQFF.

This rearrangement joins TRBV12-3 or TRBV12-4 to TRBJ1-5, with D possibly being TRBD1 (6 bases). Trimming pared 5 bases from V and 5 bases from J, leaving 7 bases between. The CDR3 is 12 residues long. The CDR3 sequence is CASSPGDQPQHF. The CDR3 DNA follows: TGTGCCAGCAGTCCAGGGGATCAGCCCCAGCATTTT.

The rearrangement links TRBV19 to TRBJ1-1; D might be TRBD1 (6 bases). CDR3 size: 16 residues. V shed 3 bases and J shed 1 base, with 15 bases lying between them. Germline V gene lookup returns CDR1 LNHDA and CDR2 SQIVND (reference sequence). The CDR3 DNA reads TGTGCCAGTAGTATTAATCGATGGACAGCGAACACTGAAGCTTTCTTT. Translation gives CASSINRWTANTEAFF.

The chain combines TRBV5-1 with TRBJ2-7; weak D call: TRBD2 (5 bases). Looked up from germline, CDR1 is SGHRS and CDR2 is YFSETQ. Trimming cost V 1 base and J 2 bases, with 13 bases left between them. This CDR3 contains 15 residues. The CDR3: CASSLSGVRAYEQYF. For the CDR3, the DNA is TGCGCCAGCAGCTTGTCAGGAGTGCGGGCCTACGAGCAGTACTTC.